This TCR beta chain was retrieved from a study of cytomegalovirus exposure and HLA in healthy donors. The primer mix had 60 Vbeta and 13 Jbeta primers. Authors' processing steps: Later work found 65 million to 100 million unique TCR beta chains, with some 11 million shared. The data were produced by immunoSEQ multiplex PCR, yet TCRdb's version contains in-frame clones alone and is incomplete. V and J calls and clone size come straight from that table; D and trimming were deduced from the DNA. The data contain some 150,000 clones, around 79% of them singletons. The specimen sequenced was PBMCs. This clonotype was obtained from a male donor in good health and CMV-seronegative.

CDR3 sequence: CASSLGSPGANTEAFF. As DNA, the CDR3 is TGTGCCAGCAGCTTAGGGTCTCCAGGGGCGAACACTGAAGCTTTCTTT. This rearrangement joins TRBV7-8 to TRBJ1-1, with D perhaps TRBD1 (6 bases). The CDR3 consists of 16 residues. Looked up from germline, CDR1 is SGHVS and CDR2 is FQNEAQ. Trimming stripped 1 base from V and 1 base from J, with 13 bases between.